This passage covers 26 T cell receptor beta chains from one sample sequenced in a study of T-cell reconstitution after alpha-beta-depleted transplantation in children. A library of TCRbeta sequences, prepared with unique molecular identifiers, was generated. TCRdb redid the calling of the PCR reads with MiXCR, one entry per CDR3 protein. The sample lists hundreds of thousands of distinct CDR3 sequences, 13% occurring once. The sequencing used PBMCs, collected before TCRalphabeta/CD19-depleted stem cell transplant. The receptors shown here come from a girl aged 2-9 years with congenital amegakaryocytic thrombocytopenia, due to receive a stem cell transplant.

The chain has TRBV20-1 and TRBJ1-1, with D possibly TRBD1 on 6 matching bases. V lost 6 bases and J lost 4, with 18 bases in between. The CDR3 consists of 14 residues. Germline assignment: CDR1 DFQATT and CDR2 SNEGSKA (reference sequence). The CDR3: CSALRGSRVTEAFF. CDR3 coding DNA: TGCAGTGCCCTCAGGGGATCCCGAGTCACTGAAGCTTTCTTT.

In this sample, this clonotype turned up a few times. This rearrangement joins TRBV20-1 to TRBJ1-2, with D possibly TRBD1 on 5 matching bases. With 5 bases removed from V and 6 bases from J, the gap between germline ends came to 19 bases. This CDR3 is 14 amino acids long. Per the germline V gene, CDR1 is DFQATT and CDR2 is SNEGSKA (reference sequence). The CDR3 DNA reads TGCAGTGCTGGAAATCCCCTGGGGGAAGATGGCTACACCTTC. Protein sequence: CSAGNPLGEDGYTF.

This clonotype was counted many times. The rearrangement uses TRBV10-3 and TRBJ2-3, with D perhaps TRBD2 (6 bases). Germline V gene lookup returns CDR1 ENHRY and CDR2 SYGVKD. This CDR3 contains 17 residues. V was shortened by 2 bases and J by 0 bases, with 15 bases between the two germline ends. CDR3 DNA sequence: TGTGCCATCAGTGAGCGGCGGGGACCCCTTAGCACAGATACGCAGTATTTT. Amino acids: CAISERRGPLSTDTQYF.

The rearrangement uses TRBV5-1 and TRBJ2-1; D tentatively reads TRBD1 or TRBD2 (5 bases each). Germline V gives CDR1 SGHRS, CDR2 YFSETQ. The length of the CDR3 is 13 residues. Trimming took off 4 bases at V and 10 bases at J, with 15 bases between the two ends. The CDR3 nucleotides read TGCGCCAGCAGCGGGGGACCCCCATCCGAGCAGTTCTTC. It specifies CASSGGPPSEQFF.

In this sample, this clonotype turned up many times. The chain uses TRBV5-1 and TRBJ2-5; D may be TRBD1 (5 bases). Trimming cost V 3 bases and J 2 bases, with 11 bases left between them. The CDR3 covers 14 residues. The germline CDR1 and CDR2 sequences are SGHRS and YFSETQ. CDR3 bases: TGCGCCAGCAGCTCGGACAACGCTCAAGAGACCCAGTACTTC. Residues: CASSSDNAQETQYF.

This clonotype was counted a few times. J is TRBJ2-3 and V is TRBV12-3 or TRBV12-4; D call uncertain. V lost 7 bases and J lost 6, with 17 bases in between. This CDR3 comprises 14 residues. The CDR3 loop is CASNRSPLGDTQYF. The CDR3 DNA is TGTGCCAGCAATAGGAGTCCCCTTGGGGATACGCAGTATTTT.

Ten or more counts support this clonotype. The genes are TRBV5-5 and TRBJ2-7; 9 positions agree with TRBD2. Germline assignment: CDR1 SGHKS and CDR2 YYEKEE (reference sequence). CDR3 length: 18 amino acids. V lost 1 base, J lost 4 bases, and 15 bases stayed unmatched. The CDR3 reads CASSLKGVGLAGKYEQYF. CDR3 sequence (DNA): TGTGCCAGCAGCTTGAAGGGGGTCGGGCTAGCGGGAAAATACGAGCAGTACTTC.

This clonotype occurred many times. The chain carries TRBV20-1 and TRBJ2-3; 11 bases fit TRBD2. There are 16 residues in the CDR3. The germline gives CDR1 DFQATT, CDR2 SNEGSKA (reference sequence). J gave up 2 bases and V 0 bases, and 4 bases lay outside the gene matches. The CDR3 DNA follows: TGCAGTGCTAGAGATCAGACTAGCGGGAACACAGATACGCAGTATTTT. Its translation is CSARDQTSGNTDTQYF.

This clonotype came up many times. The chain has TRBV6-1 and TRBJ2-3, with 11 bases aligning to TRBD2. V lost 5 bases, J lost 2 bases, and 9 bases stayed unmatched. Germline V gene lookup returns CDR1 MNHNS and CDR2 SASEGT. The CDR3 has 17 residues. The CDR3 spells CASSPNLAGGTTDTQYF. CDR3 nucleotide sequence: TGTGCCAGCAGTCCAAATCTAGCGGGAGGAACCACAGATACGCAGTATTTT.

There are many counts of this clonotype. The J gene is TRBJ2-2, the V gene TRBV29-1; D remains ambiguous. Germline CDR1 reads SQVTM; CDR2 reads ANQGSEA. Between the trimmed V and J ends, which lost 3 bases and 4 bases, there was a span of 6 bases. This CDR3 is 12 amino acids long. As DNA, the CDR3 is TGCAGCGTTGACAGACGCACCGGGGAGCTGTTTTTT. Translation gives CSVDRRTGELFF.

With regard to this clonotype: This could be a read error, since a much larger clone is one nucleotide away. V and J are TRBV12-3 or TRBV12-4 and TRBJ1-5; D is ambiguous. This CDR3 spans 13 amino acids. The CDR3 region is CASSPVGFQPQDF. CDR3 nucleotides: TGTGCCAGCAGCCCTGTAGGGTTTCAGCCCCAGGATTTT.

The chain couples TRBV27 to TRBJ2-7; tentatively, D is TRBD2 (6 bases). CDR3 length: 12 residues. Germline V gene lookup returns CDR1 MNHEY and CDR2 SMNVEV (reference sequence). V shed 6 bases and J shed 5 bases, with 11 bases lying between them. The CDR3 DNA reads TGTGCCAGCAGGCGGGGCAAGGACGAGCAGTACTTC. Protein sequence: CASRRGKDEQYF.

The table lists this clonotype with many counts. The chain is built from TRBV24-1 and TRBJ2-7; D call uncertain. Trimming cost V 4 bases and J 2 bases, with 8 bases left between them. Germline lookup yields CDR1 KGHDR and CDR2 SFDVKD. The CDR3 loop spans 13 amino acids. The CDR3 protein is CATSDPETYEQYF. The CDR3 bases are TGTGCCACCAGTGACCCTGAGACCTACGAGCAGTACTTC.

Ten or more counts support this clonotype. The DNA for the CDR3 is TGTGCCGTTAAGGCGGGTATAGCCGAGCAGTACTTC. This sequence encodes CAVKAGIAEQYF. This chain joins TRBV10-3 and TRBJ2-7; perhaps TRBD2 as D (5 bases). V dropped 11 bases and J dropped 6 bases, with 17 bases sitting between them. Germline CDR1 ENHRY, CDR2 SYGVKD. There are 12 residues in the CDR3.

This clonotype was recorded many times. The chain uses TRBV20-1 and TRBJ2-3, with TRBD2 matching 7 bases. V trimming: 1 base; J trimming: 6 bases; junction bases outside the gene matches: 16. The CDR3 has 17 amino acids. Germline CDR1 and CDR2: DFQATT and SNEGSKA (reference sequence). Here the CDR3 reads CSARVEQRGRSSDTQYF. In nucleotides, the CDR3 is TGCAGTGCTAGAGTAGAGCAGCGGGGTCGATCTTCGGATACGCAGTATTTT.

In its sample, this clonotype was seen many times. The chain joins TRBV20-1 to TRBJ1-2; no clear D gene. Germline V lookup: CDR1 DFQATT, CDR2 SNEGSKA (reference sequence). V was cut by 0 bases and J by 4 bases, with 15 bases left in between. This CDR3 comprises 15 residues. The CDR3 region is CSARDLSPTSYGYTF. CDR3 in DNA: TGCAGTGCTAGAGATTTGAGTCCTACCTCCTATGGCTACACCTTC.

This clonotype was recorded many times. V and J are TRBV6-1 and TRBJ2-5; possibly TRBD2 for D (6 bases). This CDR3 has 13 residues. The V end lost 8 bases, the J end lost 2 bases, and 12 bases lay between the germline ends. Germline-derived CDR1 and CDR2 are MNHNS and SASEGT. CDR3 DNA: TGTGCCAGCTGGGGCGGGACGCAAGAGACCCAGTACTTC. Its protein product is CASWGGTQETQYF.

This clonotype was recorded a few times. This chain's CDR3 is CASSPTGVGELFF. DNA for the CDR3: TGTGCCAGCAGCCCCACAGGGGTCGGGGAGCTGTTTTTT. The J gene is TRBJ2-2, the V gene TRBV7-3; 7 nucleotides agree with TRBD1. The V gene end was trimmed by 5 bases and the J gene end by 7 bases; junction bases not matched to a gene: 4. CDR1 SGHTA and CDR2 FQGTGA come from the germline V gene. The CDR3 runs 13 residues. The variable domain in full, with the rest retrieved from reference TRBV7-3 and TRBJ2-2, is GAGVSQTPSNKVTEKGKYVELRCDPISGHTALYWYRQSLGQGPEFLIYFQGTGAADDSGLPNDRFFAVRPEGSVSTLKIQRTERGDSAVYLCASSPTGVGELFFGEGSRLTVL.

This clonotype showed up many times. The chain is built from TRBV27 and TRBJ2-7; TRBD2 matches 10 bases. Germline trimming cut 7 bases from V and 5 bases from J; bases unmatched to any gene: 8. In germline, CDR1 is MNHEY, CDR2 SMNVEV (reference sequence). The CDR3 consists of 14 residues. The CDR3 DNA is TGTGCCAGCAACCCTAGCGGGAGTATCCACGAGCAGTACTTC. As protein: CASNPSGSIHEQYF.

This clonotype showed up just a few times. CDR3 bases: TGTGCTAGTGCCTTAGGAACCCGGGGTGAGGGAGAGACCCAGTACTTC. Its translation: CASALGTRGEGETQYF. The chain recombines TRBV12-5 with TRBJ2-5; weak D call: TRBD2 (5 bases). Trimming pared 7 bases from V and 4 bases from J, leaving 22 bases between. The CDR3 has 16 residues. CDR1 and CDR2 (germline): LGHNT, FRNRAP.

This clonotype was found many times. The chain uses TRBV30 and TRBJ2-5; D ambiguous. Trimming removed 4 bases at V and 1 base at J, with 4 bases between. Germline V gives CDR1 GTSNPN, CDR2 SVGIG (reference sequence). This CDR3 region has 11 residues. The CDR3 spells CAWKGQETQYF. As DNA, the CDR3 is TGTGCCTGGAAGGGCCAAGAGACCCAGTACTTC.

This clonotype has only a few counts. The chain joins TRBV5-1 to TRBJ2-5, with D maybe TRBD2 (5 bases). The ends were cut back, 6 bases at V and 3 bases at J, with 12 bases in the middle. There are 13 residues in the CDR3. The germline V gene encodes CDR1 SGHRS and CDR2 YFSETQ. CDR3 coding DNA: TGCGCCAGCACCCCCTGGGGAGAAGAGACCCAGTACTTC. Amino acids: CASTPWGEETQYF. Combining the CDR3 with reference TRBV5-1 and TRBJ2-5 gives the whole variable domain KAGVTQTPRYLIKTRGQQVTLSCSPISGHRSVSWYQQTPGQGLQFLFEYFSETQRNKGNFPGRFSGRQFSNSRSEMNVSTLELGDSALYLCASTPWGEETQYFGPGTRLLVL.

This clonotype appeared a few times. V gene TRBV19 combines with J gene TRBJ2-1; TRBD2 matches 12 bases. J gave up 8 bases and V 9 bases, and 5 bases lay outside the gene matches. CDR1 and CDR2 from the germline V gene are LNHDA and SQIVND (reference sequence). The CDR3 totals 13 residues. The CDR3, as DNA: TGTGCCAGCCGGACTAGCGGGATGGATGAGCAGTTCTTC. The encoded protein is CASRTSGMDEQFF.

This clonotype has a handful of counts. The J gene is TRBJ2-7, the V gene TRBV5-1, with D unresolved. V lost 1 base and J lost 5, with 7 bases in between. CDR1 and CDR2 from the germline V gene are SGHRS and YFSETQ. This CDR3 is built from 12 residues. CDR3 protein: CASSLTVNEQYF. In DNA, the CDR3 is TGCGCCAGCAGCTTGACGGTAAACGAGCAGTACTTC. Based on the CDR3 plus reference TRBV5-1 and TRBJ2-7, the full variable domain is KAGVTQTPRYLIKTRGQQVTLSCSPISGHRSVSWYQQTPGQGLQFLFEYFSETQRNKGNFPGRFSGRQFSNSRSEMNVSTLELGDSALYLCASSLTVNEQYFGPGTRLTVT.

This clonotype was detected ten times or more. The chain uses TRBV5-1 and TRBJ1-2; D not resolved. V lost 0 bases and J 8 bases, leaving 8 bases between the germline ends. The CDR3 totals 12 residues. Looked up from germline, CDR1 is SGHRS and CDR2 is YFSETQ. CDR3 in DNA: TGCGCCAGCAGCTTGGACCCTGGGGGCTACACCTTC. Protein product: CASSLDPGGYTF.

This clonotype appeared a few times. The CDR3 DNA reads TGTGCCAGTAGTGCCACAGGGGGCTATGGCTACACCTTC. Translated: CASSATGGYGYTF. The chain recombines TRBV19 with TRBJ1-2; 8 bases fit TRBD1. Losses at the gene ends were 5 bases for V and 4 bases for J; bases not matched to a gene: 3. Germline loops: CDR1 LNHDA, CDR2 SQIVND (reference sequence). The CDR3 totals 13 residues.